The rows below give T cell receptor beta chains drawn from one sample of a study of T cells in Graves' hyperthyroidism and ophthalmopathy. A single record per CDR3 protein comes from TCRdb applying MiXCR to the multiplex PCR reads. The table lists about 600,000 distinct CDR3 sequences, 13% to 15% of them singletons. Sequencing used blood. All receptors come from a woman between 18 and 29 years old with Graves' ophthalmopathy. Both conserved end residues are part of each CDR3. The order of the fields is V gene, J gene, D gene, clone size, CDR3 protein, CDR3 DNA. The D gene is left open where the match is weak. The size field is filled for only some rows; it gives once, few, many or a size class.

TRBV30,TRBJ1-4,TRBD1,-,CAWRGTVNANEKLVF,TGTGCCTGGAGGGGGACAGTCAATGCTAATGAAAAACTGGTTTTT
TRBV28,TRBJ1-1,-,many,CASSPHSEAFF,TGTGCCAGCAGCCCCCATAGCGAAGCTTTCTTT
TRBV4-1,TRBJ2-5,-,many,CASSPQTSEETQYF,TGCGCCAGCAGCCCTCAAACTTCCGAAGAGACCCAGTACTTC
TRBV7-3,TRBJ2-5,-,few,CASSFSSNQETQYF,TGTGCCAGCAGCTTTAGCAGTAACCAAGAGACCCAGTACTTC
TRBV5-1,TRBJ2-3,-,-,CASSSKDVADTQYF,TGCGCCAGCAGCTCCAAGGACGTGGCAGATACGCAGTATTTT
TRBV9,TRBJ2-6,TRBD2,few,CASSVALAGSSGANVLTF,TGTGCCAGCAGCGTAGCGCTAGCGGGAAGCTCTGGGGCCAACGTCCTGACTTTC
TRBV6-1,TRBJ2-5,TRBD2,many,CASTDASGGETQYF,TGTGCCAGCACAGACGCTAGCGGTGGAGAGACCCAGTACTTC
TRBV24-1,TRBJ1-5,-,few,CATSGQPQHF,TGTGCCACCAGTGGCCAGCCCCAGCATTTT
TRBV10-3,TRBJ2-7,-,many,CAISESTGAYEQYF,TGTGCCATCAGTGAGTCAACAGGAGCCTACGAGCAGTACTTC
TRBV11-2,TRBJ1-1,TRBD1,many,CASSLANYRGVLLAAFF,TGTGCCAGCAGCTTAGCGAATTACAGGGGAGTCCTCTTGGCAGCTTTCTTT
TRBV27,TRBJ1-2,-,many,CASSGGTVNYGYTF,TGTGCCAGCAGTGGGGGGACGGTAAACTATGGCTACACCTTC
TRBV28,TRBJ2-1,-,many,CASSHHPQASSYNEQFF,TGTGCCAGCAGTCATCACCCCCAGGCGAGCTCCTACAATGAGCAGTTCTTC
TRBV27,TRBJ1-2,-,many,CASSSRGWRGYTF,TGTGCCAGCAGTTCCAGGGGTTGGCGTGGCTACACCTTC
TRBV28,TRBJ2-1,-,many,CASSLSSGGVHNEQFF,TGTGCCAGCAGTTTATCATCAGGGGGGGTTCACAATGAGCAGTTCTTC
TRBV28,TRBJ1-5,-,many,CASLKGTGINNQPQHF,TGTGCCAGCCTCAAGGGTACAGGGATTAACAATCAGCCCCAGCATTTT
TRBV7-2,TRBJ2-5,TRBD2,many,CASSLSPTSSAETQYF,TGTGCCAGCAGCTTATCCCCGACTAGCTCCGCCGAGACCCAGTACTTC
TRBV4-3,TRBJ2-5,-,-,CASSQAGWGTQYF,TGCGCCAGCAGCCAAGCGGGCTGGGGGACCCAGTACTTC